A selection of T cell receptor beta chains follows, all from one sample in a study of blood T cell repertoires in COVID-19. Sequencing was performed with immunoSEQ multiplex PCR; in TCRdb, only in-frame clones are kept and a portion is missing. This sample yields around 49,000 clones, of which approximately 93% are seen a single time; about 1% belongs to the top ten. The sample comprised peripheral blood. The source is a man aged 60 to 75 with COVID-19, enrolled during active disease. CDR3s include the opening cysteine and the closing phenylalanine or tryptophan.

>TRBV6-5
CASSPGREGQPQHF
>TRBV29-1
CSASVGQNYGYTF
>TRBV5-1
CASSLGRGSYEQYF
>TRBV10-3
CAIRGQGRTYEQYF
>TRBV27
CASSLSGGTYEQYF
>TRBV19
CASSMRGGAATEAFF
>TRBV5-1
CASSLGGDLGYTF
>TRBV7-2
CASSSRRGRNTEAFF
>TRBV5-4
CASSQGQGSWELFF
>TRBV30
CAWSPLGAAQDTQYF
>TRBV20-1
CSASFPTSGLTKQFF
>TRBV2
CASSLTGTGVSDTQYF
>TRBV6-4
CASKVTSGYNEQFF
>TRBV28
CASSSRTSANEQFF
>TRBV5-5
CASSLLVQGTYEQYF
>TRBV29-1
CSVELGRTHTGELFF
>TRBV19
CATSPQGTRYGYTF
>TRBV28
CASSSPWTGSGMNTEAFF
>TRBV7-8
CASSWGRTGELFF
>TRBV10-2
CASRGTGNQPQHF
>TRBV5-8
CASSLLSGANYGYTF
>TRBV24-1
CALGTSGSRSYEQYF
>TRBV7-6
CASSLKPGGNEKLFF
>TRBV6-5
CASSYTTGVTEAFF
>TRBV27
CASSLSGGPFYEQYF
>TRBV6-5
CASTSGQFLGNTIYF
>TRBV3-1/TRBV3-2
CASSVRLAGGIYEQYF
>TRBV4-2
CASSPLAGGNVGEQYF
>TRBV30
CAWSRQISYEQYF
>TRBV11-2
CASKLPITNTEAFF
>TRBV6-5
CASSYTGQGSEQYF
>TRBV19
CASTTGKRSNQPQHF
>TRBV11-2
CASSLSGGFGNTIYF
>TRBV7-2
CASSTSGQLNEQFF
>TRBV28
CASIGVITYNEQFF
>TRBV29-1
CSVEEGHTEAFF
>TRBV30
CAWRGQGGSSSPLHF
>TRBV19
CASREGLAGAANTGELFF
>TRBV6-5
CASSYLGGQETQYF
>TRBV19
CASSIDMKGRPFF
>TRBV7-9
CASSSPWHF
>TRBV19
CASSTQGAGDEQFF
>TRBV7-2
CASSLDRYSYEQYF
>TRBV29-1
CSAGGQAYNEQFF
>TRBV19
CASTAGQYSNQPQHF
>TRBV4-2
CASSQDGGGYEQYF
>TRBV7-2
CASSLNPGQGYYGYTF
>TRBV4-2
CASSQAAGVEQFF
>TRBV7-8
CASRKKRGGYNEQFF
>TRBV7-3
CASSATITGSGYTF